What follows is one T cell receptor (beta chain) and its context. This clone was seen once. Its antigen remains undetermined. No much larger clonotype is one base removed from it; base qualities were not supplied. These data originate in a study of Tregs in tolerant kidney transplant recipients (dated by TCRdb to about 2019). A note on the overall study: Additional Treg samples were obtained by sorting recipient CD4+CD25+CD127- cells from an approximately 3-day mixed lymphocyte reaction with belatacept, in some cases after a subsequent roughly 5-day donor restimulation. During sorting of primary belatacept mixed lymphocyte reaction cultures, recipient cells were distinguished from donor cells with antibodies. The study applied TCRbeta sequencing to find donor-specific regulatory T cells before combined kidney and bone marrow transplantation and then followed those same cells after transplant. Several methods of expanding Tregs specific for an allogeneic donor were compared by TCRbeta repertoire sequencing in a few healthy controls. The paper as a whole reports these results and caveats: Biological reproducibility was not directly assessed, although technical replication error appeared to be minimal. The most biologically relevant and donor-specific TCRbeta repertoire appeared to be identified by expanding Tregs with activated donor B cells. Because the study included only a small number of patients, the results must be confirmed in larger populations and under other immunosuppression protocols.

For TCRbeta CDR3 sequencing, genomic DNA was extracted from sorted cells using the QIAGEN DNeasy Blood and Tissue Kit. High-throughput TCRbeta CDR3 sequencing was carried out commercially through immunoSEQ, with PCR amplification with bias correction and internal controls included. Per the source publication's procedure: Unique productive TCRbeta sequences were defined by CDR3 nucleotide sequence when primers matched and otherwise by CDR3 amino acid sequence together with Vbeta and Jbeta genes. Sequences were defined as donor-reactive when expanded at least 5-fold in CFSE-low cells versus unstimulated cells and present at a frequency of at least 0.01% in CFSE-low cells. Jensen-Shannon divergence, calculated on the top 100 TCRbeta sequences ranked by frequency, was used to quantify repertoire divergence. For samples with multiple sequencing runs, sorting error was corrected separately for each run before the runs were pooled. TCRdb's version of the immuneACCESS table is confined to in-frame rearrangements and falls short of the full clone set. An unresolved V gene accounts for under half of the shortfall where checked; the remainder is of unknown origin. V and J calls and clone size are copied from that table; D and trimming were computed from the DNA. Recorded for this sample are tens of thousands of clones; about 95% of them occurred a single time. Approximately 0.4% of the sample is taken by the ten largest.

Healthy control blood was obtained either as purchased buffy coats or from healthy volunteers. Healthy control blood was processed by Ficoll density gradient to PBMCs and cryopreserved; patient PBMCs were collected before and after transplant. CDR1 and CDR2 were assigned from the germline V gene as SQVTM and ANQGSEA. Inclusive of the bounding cysteine and phenylalanine, the CDR3 is 14 residues long. CDR3 DNA only is kept here, 42 bases in frame from base 1. Between the V and J ends, shortened by 3 bases and 0 bases respectively, the junction contains 6 bases. The TCR sequence derives from a human donor in good health. The V and J genes are TRBV29-1 and TRBJ2-6, with the D gene too uncertain to name. Sequenced: Tregs from blood cultured with allogeneic cells. The nucleotide sequence reads as follows: TGCAGCGTTGACCAGAGCTCTGGGGCCAACGTCCTGACTTTC. Translated, it gives CSVDQSSGANVLTF. This CDR3, with the reference TRBV29-1 and TRBJ2-6 proteins standing in past its ends, gives the full variable domain SAVISQKPSRDICQRGTSLTIQCQVDSQVTMMFWYRQQPGQSLTLIATANQGSEATYESGFVIDKFPISRPNLTFSTLTVSNMSPEDSSIYLCSVDQSSGANVLTFGAGSRLTVL.